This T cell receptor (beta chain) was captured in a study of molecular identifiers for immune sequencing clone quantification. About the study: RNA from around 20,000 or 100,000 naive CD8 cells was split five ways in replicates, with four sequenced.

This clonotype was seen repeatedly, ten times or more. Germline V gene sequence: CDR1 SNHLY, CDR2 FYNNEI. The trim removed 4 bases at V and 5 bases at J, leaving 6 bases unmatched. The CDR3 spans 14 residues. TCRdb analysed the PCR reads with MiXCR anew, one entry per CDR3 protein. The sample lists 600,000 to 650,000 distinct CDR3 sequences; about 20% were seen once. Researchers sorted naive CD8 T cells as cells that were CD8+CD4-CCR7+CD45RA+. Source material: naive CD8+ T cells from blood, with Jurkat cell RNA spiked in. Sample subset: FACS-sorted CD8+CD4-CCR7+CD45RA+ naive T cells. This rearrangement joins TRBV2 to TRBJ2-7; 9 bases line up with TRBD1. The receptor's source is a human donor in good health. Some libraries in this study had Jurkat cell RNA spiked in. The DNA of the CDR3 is TGTGCCAGCAGTGGGGGGACAGGGATAGACGAGCAGTACTTC. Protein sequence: CASSGGTGIDEQYF. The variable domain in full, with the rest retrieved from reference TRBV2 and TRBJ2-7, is EPEVTQTPSHQVTQMGQEVILRCVPISNHLYFYWYRQILGQKVEFLVSFYNNEISEKSEIFDDQFSVERPDGSNFTLKIRSTKLEDSAMYFCASSGGTGIDEQYFGPGTRLTVT.